These T cell receptor beta chains were read from a single sample in a study of CD8 T cells in ankylosing spondylitis. TCRdb re-derived calls from the 5' RACE reads in MiXCR, one entry per CDR3 protein. Here the sample spans about 36,000 distinct CDR3 sequences, 6% being singletons. The sequenced material came from blood, either unsorted or a sorted T cell fraction (not recorded which). Receptors were obtained from a male donor with ankylosing spondylitis or in good health (not recorded which). Each CDR3 is given with its conserved first and last residue. The order of the fields is J gene, CDR3 length, V gene, CDR3 protein.

J: TRBJ1-2
length: 17
V: TRBV4-3
CDR3: CASSQDDGGGYIDGYTF

J: TRBJ2-2
length: 14
V: TRBV28
CDR3: CASSATIRTGELFF

J: TRBJ2-7
length: 16
V: TRBV5-6
CDR3: CASSITTSGLTYEQYF

J: TRBJ2-7
length: 14
V: TRBV20-1
CDR3: CSARVGQGAYEQYF

J: TRBJ2-2
length: 14
V: TRBV7-3
CDR3: CASSLRGGSGELFF

J: TRBJ1-2
length: 14
V: TRBV5-1
CDR3: CASSSGTANYGYTF

J: TRBJ2-3
length: 13
V: TRBV5-1
CDR3: CASSLDRGDTQYF

J: TRBJ2-7
length: 17
V: TRBV19
CDR3: CASTARGGDSLSYEQYF

J: TRBJ2-1
length: 16
V: TRBV6-5
CDR3: CASSDQGTDTYNEQFF

J: TRBJ2-1
length: 15
V: TRBV11-1
CDR3: CASSMRLAGNDEQFF

J: TRBJ2-5
length: 13
V: TRBV20-1
CDR3: CSARVKGEETQYF

J: TRBJ2-7
length: 13
V: TRBV7-2
CDR3: CASSSGQIYEQYF

J: TRBJ1-1
length: 13
V: TRBV7-3
CDR3: CASSLGPIGEAFF

J: TRBJ1-4
length: 15
V: TRBV7-2
CDR3: CASSASAGGCEKLFF

J: TRBJ2-7
length: 14
V: TRBV28
CDR3: CATVAGGPSYEQYF

J: TRBJ2-7
length: 16
V: TRBV7-9
CDR3: CASSFHEDRGSYEQYF

J: TRBJ2-2
length: 15
V: TRBV20-1
CDR3: CSARSRGTHTGELFF

J: TRBJ2-5
length: 13
V: TRBV7-3
CDR3: CASSTGTRETQYF

J: TRBJ2-7
length: 11
V: TRBV5-1
CDR3: CASSGEDEQYF

J: TRBJ2-3
length: 18
V: TRBV11-2
CDR3: CASSLGISGGGPRDTQYF

J: TRBJ2-7
length: 15
V: TRBV7-9
CDR3: CASSFGQGETYEQYF

J: TRBJ2-3
length: 14
V: TRBV7-3
CDR3: CASSLTGLGDTQYF